This TCR beta chain stems from a study of T cells after yellow fever vaccination. As for the study in general: Low-cell-number fractions were prepared with SMART-Seq v4 Ultra Low Input. Study conclusions and caveats: A small share of clonotypes appeared in both CD4 and CD8 compartments. Most primary-vaccination clones reappeared after the booster (approximately 96% CD4, about 90% CD8). Peaking on day 5 versus 15, the secondary response was faster but weaker.

The CDR3 extends over 18 amino acids. The germline V gene encodes CDR1 DFQATT and CDR2 SNEGSKA (reference sequence). The V and J ends lost 0 bases and 0 bases respectively, with 18 bases between them. Each CDR3 protein gets one entry after TCRdb re-called the 5' RACE reads with MiXCR. Here the sample spans some 320,000 distinct CDR3 sequences, 4.1% being singletons. With regard to this clonotype: Its antigen is currently unknown.

This TCR came from a man aged 18 to 30 who received the YFV17D yellow fever vaccine. The chain joins TRBV20-1 to TRBJ1-5; possible D gene TRBD1, 6 bases. The sequences come from PBMCs, collected 5 days after the yellow fever booster vaccination. In DNA form, the CDR3 reads TGCAGTGCTAGAGATCAGTCGGGCAGGGACAATAGCAATCAGCCCCAGCATTTT. Translation: CSARDQSGRDNSNQPQHF.